The 28 T cell receptor beta chains below were found in one sample sequenced in a study of T cells after yellow fever vaccination. From the 5' RACE reads, TCRdb called clonotypes with MiXCR, one entry per CDR3 protein. This sample yields roughly 330,000 distinct CDR3 sequences, of which around 7% are seen a single time; 15% to 20% belongs to the top ten. The source was PBMCs, collected around 45 days after the first yellow fever vaccination. The receptor set was obtained from a man between 18 and 29 years old who received the YFV17D yellow fever vaccine.

The genes are TRBV7-9 and TRBJ2-6; D gene ambiguous. V lost 1 base and J 3 bases, leaving 7 bases between the germline ends. Germline assignment: CDR1 SEHNR and CDR2 FQNEAQ (reference sequence). The CDR3 runs 15 residues. The CDR3 protein is CASSLGARGANVLTF. The CDR3 region has the DNA TGTGCCAGCAGCTTAGGGGCGCGTGGGGCCAACGTCCTGACTTTC.

V and J are TRBV29-1 and TRBJ2-5; possible D gene TRBD1, 6 bases. Deletions cut 4 bases from V and 8 bases from J, with 17 bases between. The CDR3 covers 13 residues. Germline V gene sequence: CDR1 SQVTM, CDR2 ANQGSEA. CDR3 sequence (DNA): TGCAGCGTTGTGGTACGGGACACCACTACCCAGTACTTC. Protein sequence: CSVVVRDTTTQYF.

The rearrangement links TRBV7-6 to TRBJ2-7, with 9 nucleotides matching TRBD1. With V trimmed by 5 bases and J by 2 bases, 4 bases remained unmatched. The CDR3 is made up of 14 amino acids. Per germline, CDR1 SGHVS and CDR2 FNYEAQ. The CDR3 DNA follows: TGTGCCAGCAGCGAGGGACAGGGAGCCTACGAGCAGTACTTC. Encoded protein: CASSEGQGAYEQYF.

The sample holds many counts of this clonotype. CDR3 bases: TGTGCCAGCAGCTTAGAGGGGGCCGGTAATTCACCCCTCCACTTT. This encodes CASSLEGAGNSPLHF. This chain uses TRBV7-2 with TRBJ1-6; 7 bases agree with TRBD1. The J segment lost 6 bases and the V segment lost 1 base, leaving 3 bases of the junction unmatched. The CDR3 is made up of 15 amino acids. The V gene's germline CDR1 is SGHTA and CDR2 FQGNSA.

This chain links TRBV27 with TRBJ1-6, with D perhaps TRBD1 (5 bases). The CDR3 contains 15 residues. The germline CDR1 and CDR2 sequences are MNHEY and SMNVEV (reference sequence). V was trimmed by 6 bases and J by 5 bases, leaving 14 bases between them. The CDR3 region is CASRRLGPDNSPLHF. CDR3 nucleotide sequence: TGTGCCAGCAGGAGGTTGGGGCCTGATAATTCACCCCTCCACTTT.

The table lists this clonotype with a few counts. CDR3 bases: TGTGCCAGCAGTCAAGGGACTAGCGGGGCGGCCTACACAGATACGCAGTATTTT. Translating it yields CASSQGTSGAAYTDTQYF. The chain uses TRBV6-2 or TRBV6-3 and TRBJ2-3, with 13 bases aligning to TRBD2. The V segment lost 5 bases and the J segment 2 bases; nucleotides outside the gene matches: 10. The CDR3 runs 18 residues. Germline V gene data show CDR1 as MNHEY and CDR2 as SVGEGT.

The chain uses TRBV29-1 and TRBJ2-7; possibly TRBD2 for D (5 bases). Germline V gene sequence: CDR1 SQVTM, CDR2 ANQGSEA. The CDR3 is 14 residues long. The V end lost 4 bases, the J end lost 0 bases, and 13 bases lay between the germline ends. The chain's CDR3 is CSVGLVGSSYEQYF. CDR3 in DNA: TGCAGCGTTGGACTCGTGGGGAGCTCCTACGAGCAGTACTTC.

This clonotype appeared a few times. The V gene is TRBV5-1, the J gene TRBJ2-5; 10 positions agree with TRBD1. Germline values: CDR1 SGHRS, CDR2 YFSETQ. V lost 4 bases, J lost 4 bases, and 4 bases stayed unmatched. This CDR3 is built from 14 residues. As DNA, the CDR3 is TGCGCCAGCAGCCCTTGGACAGGGGGAGAGACCCAGTACTTC. Translating gives CASSPWTGGETQYF.

There are a few counts of this clonotype. The rearrangement joins TRBV28 to TRBJ1-4; D unresolved. The CDR3 is 12 residues long. Germline CDR1 is MDHEN and CDR2 is SYDVKM. The V and J ends lost 2 bases and 7 bases respectively, with 5 bases between them. CDR3 nucleotides: TGTGCCAGCAGTTTAAAAAGTGAAAAACTGTTTTTT. Its translation is CASSLKSEKLFF.

This clonotype came up many times. The chain combines TRBV6-2 or TRBV6-3 with TRBJ2-7; D possibly uses TRBD1 or TRBD2 (6 bases each). The CDR3 is 15 amino acids. Germline V gene sequence: CDR1 MNHEY, CDR2 SVGEGT. The V and J ends lost 3 bases and 2 bases respectively, with 14 bases between them. CDR3 DNA sequence: TGTGCCAGCAGTTATTTTGCGGGGACAACCTACGAGCAGTACTTC. This gives the protein CASSYFAGTTYEQYF.

In its sample, this clonotype was seen a few times. The rearrangement uses TRBV14 and TRBJ2-7, with 7 bases matching TRBD2. The germline V gene encodes CDR1 SGHDN and CDR2 FVKESK. The CDR3 is 16 residues long. Germline trimming cut 4 bases from V and 0 bases from J; bases unmatched to any gene: 9. In DNA, the CDR3 is TGTGCCAGCAGCCGGACCGCGGGGGAGACCTCCTACGAGCAGTACTTC. Protein: CASSRTAGETSYEQYF.

This clonotype came up a few times. CDR3 DNA sequence: TGTGCCAGCAGTTACTTCGGGGGGCAGGCCTACGAGCAGTACTTC. This gives the protein CASSYFGGQAYEQYF. V gene TRBV6-5 combines with J gene TRBJ2-7, with D maybe TRBD2 (7 bases). V lost 1 base, J lost 2 bases, and 12 bases lay in between. The length of the CDR3 is 15 residues. CDR1 and CDR2 from the germline V gene are MNHEY and SVGAGI.

CDR3 bases: TGTGCCAGCAGCTACGACAGCCTCTCCTACGAGCAGTACGTC. It specifies CASSYDSLSYEQYV. V and J are TRBV27 and TRBJ2-7, with D maybe TRBD1 (5 bases). The CDR3 is 14 amino acids. V was pared by 6 bases and J by 0 bases, with 12 bases between. CDR1 and CDR2 from the germline V gene are MNHEY and SMNVEV (reference sequence).

This clonotype has a handful of counts. The rearrangement uses TRBV5-1 and TRBJ2-1, with TRBD2 identical over 12 bases. The CDR3 is made up of 15 amino acids. The J segment lost 8 bases and the V segment lost 1 base, leaving 4 bases of the junction unmatched. The germline CDR1 and CDR2 sequences are SGHRS and YFSETQ. CDR3 amino acids: CASSLSSGGADEQFF. In DNA, the CDR3 is TGCGCCAGCAGCTTGTCTAGCGGGGGGGCCGATGAGCAGTTCTTC.

This clonotype was counted only a few times. The genes are TRBV5-6 and TRBJ2-3; the D gene is possibly TRBD1 (6 bases). Germline V lookup: CDR1 SGHDT, CDR2 YYEEEE. V lost 0 bases and J 6 bases, leaving 17 bases between the germline ends. There are 16 residues in the CDR3. The CDR3 sequence: CASSLDPGASSDTQYF. The CDR3 region has the DNA TGTGCCAGCAGCTTGGACCCAGGGGCAAGTTCTGATACGCAGTATTTT.

The V and J genes are TRBV12-3 or TRBV12-4 and TRBJ2-1; no clear D gene. With 5 bases removed from V and 7 bases from J, the gap between germline ends came to 6 bases. The CDR3 runs 11 residues. CDR3 in DNA: TGTGCCAGCAGTAACGGGAATGAGCAGTTCTTC. The encoded protein is CASSNGNEQFF.

This clonotype is medium-sized. This chain joins TRBV7-2 and TRBJ1-4; D gene unclear. Germline V CDR1 and CDR2: SGHTA, FQGNSA. The germline V and J ends were trimmed by 5 bases and 0 bases, with 16 bases remaining between them. This CDR3 has 17 residues. The CDR3: CASSPGGGRATNEKLFF. The CDR3 coding sequence is TGTGCCAGCAGCCCCGGCGGAGGGCGTGCAACTAATGAAAAACTGTTTTTT.

The V call is TRBV5-4, the J call TRBJ1-2, with 8 bases aligning to TRBD1. The CDR3 extends over 13 amino acids. The trim removed 3 bases at V and 7 bases at J, leaving 5 bases unmatched. Per germline, CDR1 SGHNT and CDR2 YYREEE (reference sequence). CDR3 coding DNA: TGTGCCAGCAGCTCGACAGGGGTTTTTGGCTACACCTTC. It encodes CASSSTGVFGYTF.

This clonotype showed up just a few times. J is TRBJ2-3 and V is TRBV20-1, with a tentative D call TRBD1 (6 bases). The CDR3 spans 14 residues. Germline V CDR1 and CDR2: DFQATT, SNEGSKA (reference sequence). Trimming stripped 4 bases from V and 4 bases from J, with 15 bases between. As DNA, the CDR3 is TGCAGTGCTAAGGGGGTGGTTAGCGCAGATACGCAGTATTTT. The encoded protein is CSAKGVVSADTQYF.

The sample holds many counts of this clonotype. The chain links TRBV12-3 or TRBV12-4 to TRBJ2-4; the D is unclear. The length of the CDR3 is 15 residues. Between the trimmed V and J ends, which lost 5 bases and 0 bases, there was a span of 11 bases. Written as DNA, the CDR3 is TGTGCCAGCAGTCCACTCCGAGCAGCCAAAAACATTCAGTACTTC. Amino acid sequence: CASSPLRAAKNIQYF.

A few counts support this clonotype. The rearrangement joins TRBV7-9 to TRBJ1-2; no definite D call. The V end lost 5 bases, the J end lost 6 bases, and 13 bases lay between the germline ends. The CDR3 runs 13 residues. Germline V gene lookup returns CDR1 SEHNR and CDR2 FQNEAQ (reference sequence). The CDR3 DNA sequence: TGTGCCAGCAGCCCGAGTTACTGGCATGGCTACACCTTC. This sequence encodes CASSPSYWHGYTF.

V usage is TRBV5-6 and J usage is TRBJ2-7; D is possibly TRBD1 (6 bases). Trimming shortened V by 4 bases and J by 6 bases, and 20 bases separated the two germline ends. This CDR3 contains 15 residues. CDR1 and CDR2 from the germline V gene are SGHDT and YYEEEE. The CDR3 region has the DNA TGTGCCAGCAGCGGGCCGATCACAGGGACACGCGAGCAGTACGTC. The encoded protein is CASSGPITGTREQYV.

The rearrangement uses TRBV6-2 or TRBV6-3 and TRBJ2-3; D might be TRBD1 (7 bases). CDR3 length: 14 amino acids. With 10 bases removed from V and 0 bases from J, the gap between germline ends came to 14 bases. Germline-derived CDR1 and CDR2 are MNHEY and SVGEGT. The CDR3 spells CANPEGASTDTQYF. As DNA, the CDR3 is TGTGCCAACCCGGAGGGGGCAAGCACAGATACGCAGTATTTT.

This chain connects TRBV7-2 to TRBJ2-3; 8 bases agree with TRBD1. The ends lost 7 bases at V and 4 bases at J; junction bases unmatched: 7. CDR3 length equals 14 residues. Germline assignment: CDR1 SGHTA and CDR2 FQGNSA. CDR3 in amino acids: CASKRQGTSDTQYF. The CDR3 DNA is TGTGCCAGCAAAAGACAGGGGACCTCAGATACGCAGTATTTT.

This clonotype is a singleton in its sample. A read error is possible here, since a much larger clone lies one base away. The CDR3 nucleotides are TGTGCCAACAGCCAAGATGTGGCGGGGTGGGGCTACGAGCAGTACTTC. Residues: CANSQDVAGWGYEQYF. The chain is built from TRBV4-2 and TRBJ2-7; D may be TRBD2 (6 bases). CDR1 and CDR2 (germline): LGHNA, YNFKEQ. The CDR3 runs 16 residues.

This clonotype was picked up a small number of times. The V and J genes are TRBV28 and TRBJ2-1; 10 bases map to TRBD2. The germline gives CDR1 MDHEN, CDR2 SYDVKM. This CDR3 spans 18 amino acids. V lost 5 bases, J lost 4 bases, and 14 bases stayed unmatched. This chain's CDR3 is CASSPDLKLAGNYNEQFF. CDR3 bases: TGTGCCAGCAGTCCCGACCTAAAACTAGCGGGAAATTACAATGAGCAGTTCTTC.

This clonotype was seen a few times. The rearrangement uses TRBV15 and TRBJ1-1; no clear D gene. Trimming pared 6 bases from V and 1 base from J, leaving 9 bases between. Germline-derived CDR1 and CDR2 are LNHNV and YYDKDF (reference sequence). This CDR3 contains 13 residues. The CDR3 loop reads CATSPERNTEAFF. Written as DNA, the CDR3 is TGTGCCACCAGTCCCGAAAGGAACACTGAAGCTTTCTTT.

At least ten counts were recorded for this clonotype. The chain joins TRBV10-3 to TRBJ2-7; 8 bases are a match to TRBD2. CDR1 is ENHRY, CDR2 SYGVKD, per germline. The J segment lost 6 bases and the V segment lost 4 bases, leaving 8 bases of the junction unmatched. The CDR3 sequence is 14 residues long. The CDR3 coding sequence is TGTGCCATCAGTGGAAGTCCAGCGGGGGTCGAGCAGTACGTC. Its protein product is CAISGSPAGVEQYV.